Shown below are 25 T cell receptor beta chains from a single sample sequenced in a study of cytomegalovirus exposure and HLA in healthy donors. A multiplex PCR was run with 60 Vbeta primers and 13 Jbeta primers. The assay was immunoSEQ multiplex PCR, and TCRdb's table has in-frame clones only and misses some. The sample comprises under 150,000 clones, 75% to 80% of which are singletons, and about 6.8% rests with the top ten. Sequencing was performed on PBMCs. The receptors were sampled from a woman between 40 and 55 years old in good health and CMV-seropositive.

This chain uses TRBV5-1 with TRBJ2-3, with 10 bases aligning to TRBD1. The CDR3 is 14 amino acids. Germline V lookup: CDR1 SGHRS, CDR2 YFSETQ. The trim removed 2 bases at V and 6 bases at J, leaving 3 bases unmatched. CDR3 sequence reads: CASSFGQGDDTQYF. DNA of the CDR3: TGCGCCAGCAGCTTCGGACAGGGGGACGATACGCAGTATTTT.

In this sample, this clone turned up once. The rearrangement joins TRBV7-8 to TRBJ2-7, with a weak D call TRBD1 (5 bases). Germline values: CDR1 SGHVS, CDR2 FQNEAQ. V lost 4 bases and J lost 7, with 17 bases in between. This CDR3 is 14 amino acids long. Here the CDR3 DNA reads TGTGCCAGCAGCTCCGGACAACGCCCTTGGGAGCAGTACTTC. It is translated as CASSSGQRPWEQYF.

This chain uses TRBV6-1 with TRBJ1-2, with TRBD1 matching over 9 bases. CDR1 MNHNS and CDR2 SASEGT come from the germline V gene. The junction had 5 bases not matched to a gene; V was cut back by 6 bases and J by 6 bases. This CDR3 spans 13 amino acids. CDR3 sequence (DNA): TGTGCCAGCAGCCTACAGGGGGCGGATGGCTACACCTTC. This codes for CASSLQGADGYTF.

This chain links TRBV5-4 with TRBJ2-7; perhaps TRBD1 as D (6 bases). Germline V gene data show CDR1 as SGHNT and CDR2 as YYREEE (reference sequence). This CDR3 has 15 residues. The V gene lost 4 bases and the J gene lost 0 bases, with 14 bases spanning the gap. The CDR3 DNA is TGTGCCAGCAGCCCAGGACAGATTAGCTCCTACGAGCAGTACTTC. It specifies CASSPGQISSYEQYF.

The V gene is TRBV5-1, the J gene TRBJ1-1; 7 nucleotides agree with TRBD1. The germline CDR1 and CDR2 sequences are SGHRS and YFSETQ. The J segment lost 1 base and the V segment lost 5 bases, leaving 5 bases of the junction unmatched. The length of the CDR3 is 14 residues. The CDR3: CASSSGTANTEAFF. CDR3 nucleotides: TGCGCCAGCAGTTCCGGGACAGCGAACACTGAAGCTTTCTTT.

This sequence joins TRBV6-5 and TRBJ2-3; 9 bases map to TRBD1. CDR1 MNHEY and CDR2 SVGAGI come from the germline V gene. The V gene end was trimmed by 6 bases and the J gene end by 6 bases; junction bases not matched to a gene: 10. CDR3 length: 15 amino acids. CDR3 in DNA: TGTGCCAGCAGAACGGACAGGGGTCGTTCGGATACGCAGTATTTT. This gives the protein CASRTDRGRSDTQYF.

This rearrangement joins TRBV11-3 to TRBJ2-1; D possibly corresponds to TRBD2 (5 bases). The CDR3 is 14 amino acids. CDR1 is SGHNT, CDR2 YENEEA, per germline. Trimming took off 4 bases at V and 7 bases at J, with 14 bases between the two ends. The CDR3, as DNA: TGTGCCAGCAGCTCGGGCGGGCTAGGGAATGAGCAGTTCTTC. Protein product: CASSSGGLGNEQFF.

The chain combines TRBV6-6 with TRBJ1-4; D unresolved. The CDR3 has 13 amino acids. In germline, CDR1 is MNHNY, CDR2 SVGAGI (reference sequence). V lost 10 bases and J lost 5, with 14 bases in between. The CDR3 region is CATQTRGNEKLFF. The CDR3 DNA follows: TGTGCCACCCAGACCCGGGGAAATGAAAAACTGTTTTTT.

The genes are TRBV27 and TRBJ2-7, with D possibly being TRBD2 (5 bases). Deletions cut 5 bases from V and 1 base from J, with 15 bases between. Germline values: CDR1 MNHEY, CDR2 SMNVEV (reference sequence). The CDR3 is 15 amino acids. CDR3 sequence reads: CASSGGLGVSYEQYF. CDR3 in DNA: TGTGCCAGCAGTGGAGGACTTGGAGTTTCCTACGAGCAGTACTTC.

This CDR3 is CASSLAGSVKYTDTQYF. The CDR3 DNA sequence: TGTGCCAGCAGCTTGGCCGGGAGCGTTAAATACACAGATACGCAGTATTTT. This chain connects TRBV5-6 to TRBJ2-3; D possibly corresponds to TRBD2 (6 bases). The germline V gene encodes CDR1 SGHDT and CDR2 YYEEEE. Between the trimmed V and J ends, which lost 0 bases and 2 bases, there was a span of 16 bases. The CDR3 extends over 17 amino acids.

The rearrangement links TRBV6-5 to TRBJ1-1; possible D gene TRBD1, 5 bases. Germline V gene lookup returns CDR1 MNHEY and CDR2 SVGAGI. The V gene lost 7 bases and the J gene lost 10 bases, with 13 bases spanning the gap. This CDR3 spans 11 amino acids. The DNA of the CDR3 is TGTGCCAGCACCGGCGGGGGGGGAGCTTTCTTT. Amino acids: CASTGGGGAFF.

The chain couples TRBV27 to TRBJ2-3; a possible D gene is TRBD2 (6 bases). Trimming left V 5 bases short and J 2 bases short, with 14 bases between. Germline V gene data show CDR1 as MNHEY and CDR2 as SMNVEV (reference sequence). This CDR3 has 15 amino acids. The CDR3 region is CASSRLVRFTDTQYF. In nucleotides, the CDR3 is TGTGCCAGCAGTCGACTAGTTAGGTTCACAGATACGCAGTATTTT.

The chain is built from TRBV5-1 and TRBJ1-3, with D unresolved. Per the germline V gene, CDR1 is SGHRS and CDR2 is YFSETQ. The CDR3 totals 13 residues. Between the trimmed V and J ends, which lost 7 bases and 0 bases, there was a span of 8 bases. The CDR3 DNA reads TGCGCCAGCCGAGAGGGCTCTGGAAACACCATATATTTT. Its translation: CASREGSGNTIYF.

V and J are TRBV27 and TRBJ2-1, with 8 bases lining up with TRBD2. In germline, CDR1 is MNHEY, CDR2 SMNVEV (reference sequence). V dropped 2 bases and J dropped 4; count of bases not matched to a gene: 4. This CDR3 is built from 15 residues. CDR3 nucleotides: TGTGCCAGCAGTTTACTTAGCGGGGCTTACAATGAGCAGTTCTTC. Protein product: CASSLLSGAYNEQFF.

V usage is TRBV6-1 and J usage is TRBJ1-2; 7 bases fit TRBD1. The J segment lost 1 base and the V segment lost 8 bases, leaving 7 bases of the junction unmatched. This CDR3 is 14 amino acids long. Per the germline V gene, CDR1 is MNHNS and CDR2 is SASEGT. CDR3 sequence: CASLYRGVNYGYTF. CDR3 nucleotide sequence: TGTGCCAGCCTATACAGGGGAGTTAACTATGGCTACACCTTC.

Concerning this clone itself: Different DNA sequences within this sample yield the same CDR3. The chain uses TRBV7-8 and TRBJ2-7; D ambiguous. The V end was cut by 1 base, the J end by 1 base, with 11 bases between. CDR3 length equals 15 residues. The V gene's germline CDR1 is SGHVS and CDR2 FQNEAQ. The CDR3 region is CASSLEPSFSYEQYF. CDR3 nucleotides: TGTGCCAGCAGCTTAGAACCTAGTTTTTCCTACGAGCAGTACTTC.

CDR3 coding DNA: TGTGCCAGCAGCTCCCTAGCGGGGGGGACCTACGAGCAGTACTTC. This encodes CASSSLAGGTYEQYF. The V call is TRBV28, the J call TRBJ2-7, with TRBD2 identical over 12 bases. Germline V lookup: CDR1 MDHEN, CDR2 SYDVKM. The CDR3 contains 15 residues. With V trimmed by 6 bases and J by 2 bases, 5 bases remained unmatched.

The chain recombines TRBV29-1 with TRBJ1-4; perhaps TRBD1 as D (5 bases). This CDR3 is built from 14 residues. CDR1 SQVTM and CDR2 ANQGSEA come from the germline V gene. Trimming took 4 bases from V and 0 from J, leaving 9 bases between them. CDR3 sequence reads: CSVADTATNEKLFF. CDR3 coding DNA: TGCAGCGTTGCGGACACTGCAACTAATGAAAAACTGTTTTTT.

This clone was picked up one time. The chain links TRBV27 to TRBJ2-3; 8 nucleotides agree with TRBD2. The CDR3 totals 15 residues. V shed 4 bases and J 5 bases; nucleotides not matched to a gene: 8. Germline V gives CDR1 MNHEY, CDR2 SMNVEV (reference sequence). This chain's CDR3 is CASSWGGGGLDTQYF. The CDR3 DNA sequence: TGTGCCAGCAGTTGGGGGGGCGGGGGGTTAGATACGCAGTATTTT.

The chain employs TRBV6-1 and TRBJ2-1; D is uncertain. Germline loops: CDR1 MNHNS, CDR2 SASEGT. V lost 4 bases and J lost 5, with 15 bases in between. The CDR3 totals 15 residues. In DNA, the CDR3 is TGTGCCAGCAGTGCCAGACTCGCCGCTCACAATGAGCAGTTCTTC. Its translation is CASSARLAAHNEQFF.

The count of this clone is one. This chain connects TRBV7-3 to TRBJ2-5; tentatively, D is TRBD2 (6 bases). V gave up 2 bases and J gave up 1 base, with 11 bases separating them. Germline CDR1 is SGHTA and CDR2 is FQGTGA. CDR3 size: 15 residues. The CDR3 nucleotides are TGTGCCAGCAGCTTAGGAGGGAAGGGCCAAGAGACCCAGTACTTC. Translation: CASSLGGKGQETQYF.

This sequence joins TRBV30 and TRBJ1-2; 7 bases align to TRBD1. The V gene end was trimmed by 3 bases and the J gene end by 6 bases; junction bases not matched to a gene: 4. This CDR3 has 12 amino acids. Germline V gene sequence: CDR1 GTSNPN, CDR2 SVGIG (reference sequence). The CDR3 sequence: CAWRNRGDGYTF. The CDR3 DNA reads as TGTGCCTGGAGGAACAGGGGTGATGGCTACACCTTC.

A remark on this clone: The conserved phenylalanine or tryptophan normally closing the CDR3 is absent here, so this likely arose from a read error. V is TRBV2 and J is TRBJ1-2; the D gene is possibly TRBD1 (5 bases). Trimming shortened V by 4 bases and J by 4 bases, and 10 bases separated the two germline ends. The germline V gene encodes CDR1 SNHLY and CDR2 FYNNEI. The CDR3 sequence is 13 residues long. DNA for the CDR3: TGTGCCAGCAGTGCGACAGACCTCTATGGCTACACCCTC. It encodes CASSATDLYGYTL.

The chain uses TRBV29-1 and TRBJ1-4, with a tentative D call TRBD1 (5 bases). The CDR3 loop spans 12 amino acids. CDR1 and CDR2 from the germline V gene are SQVTM and ANQGSEA. Trimming removed 4 bases from V and 6 bases from J, with 9 bases in between. CDR3 sequence reads: CSVAGPDEKLFF. Written as DNA, the CDR3 is TGCAGCGTTGCAGGGCCCGATGAAAAACTGTTTTTT.

The chain carries TRBV10-3 and TRBJ1-1; D not resolved. The V and J ends lost 1 base and 2 bases respectively, with 8 bases between them. Germline loops: CDR1 ENHRY, CDR2 SYGVKD. The CDR3 extends over 14 amino acids. CDR3 sequence: CAISELPGNTEAFF. CDR3 DNA: TGTGCCATCAGTGAGTTACCGGGAAACACTGAAGCTTTCTTT.